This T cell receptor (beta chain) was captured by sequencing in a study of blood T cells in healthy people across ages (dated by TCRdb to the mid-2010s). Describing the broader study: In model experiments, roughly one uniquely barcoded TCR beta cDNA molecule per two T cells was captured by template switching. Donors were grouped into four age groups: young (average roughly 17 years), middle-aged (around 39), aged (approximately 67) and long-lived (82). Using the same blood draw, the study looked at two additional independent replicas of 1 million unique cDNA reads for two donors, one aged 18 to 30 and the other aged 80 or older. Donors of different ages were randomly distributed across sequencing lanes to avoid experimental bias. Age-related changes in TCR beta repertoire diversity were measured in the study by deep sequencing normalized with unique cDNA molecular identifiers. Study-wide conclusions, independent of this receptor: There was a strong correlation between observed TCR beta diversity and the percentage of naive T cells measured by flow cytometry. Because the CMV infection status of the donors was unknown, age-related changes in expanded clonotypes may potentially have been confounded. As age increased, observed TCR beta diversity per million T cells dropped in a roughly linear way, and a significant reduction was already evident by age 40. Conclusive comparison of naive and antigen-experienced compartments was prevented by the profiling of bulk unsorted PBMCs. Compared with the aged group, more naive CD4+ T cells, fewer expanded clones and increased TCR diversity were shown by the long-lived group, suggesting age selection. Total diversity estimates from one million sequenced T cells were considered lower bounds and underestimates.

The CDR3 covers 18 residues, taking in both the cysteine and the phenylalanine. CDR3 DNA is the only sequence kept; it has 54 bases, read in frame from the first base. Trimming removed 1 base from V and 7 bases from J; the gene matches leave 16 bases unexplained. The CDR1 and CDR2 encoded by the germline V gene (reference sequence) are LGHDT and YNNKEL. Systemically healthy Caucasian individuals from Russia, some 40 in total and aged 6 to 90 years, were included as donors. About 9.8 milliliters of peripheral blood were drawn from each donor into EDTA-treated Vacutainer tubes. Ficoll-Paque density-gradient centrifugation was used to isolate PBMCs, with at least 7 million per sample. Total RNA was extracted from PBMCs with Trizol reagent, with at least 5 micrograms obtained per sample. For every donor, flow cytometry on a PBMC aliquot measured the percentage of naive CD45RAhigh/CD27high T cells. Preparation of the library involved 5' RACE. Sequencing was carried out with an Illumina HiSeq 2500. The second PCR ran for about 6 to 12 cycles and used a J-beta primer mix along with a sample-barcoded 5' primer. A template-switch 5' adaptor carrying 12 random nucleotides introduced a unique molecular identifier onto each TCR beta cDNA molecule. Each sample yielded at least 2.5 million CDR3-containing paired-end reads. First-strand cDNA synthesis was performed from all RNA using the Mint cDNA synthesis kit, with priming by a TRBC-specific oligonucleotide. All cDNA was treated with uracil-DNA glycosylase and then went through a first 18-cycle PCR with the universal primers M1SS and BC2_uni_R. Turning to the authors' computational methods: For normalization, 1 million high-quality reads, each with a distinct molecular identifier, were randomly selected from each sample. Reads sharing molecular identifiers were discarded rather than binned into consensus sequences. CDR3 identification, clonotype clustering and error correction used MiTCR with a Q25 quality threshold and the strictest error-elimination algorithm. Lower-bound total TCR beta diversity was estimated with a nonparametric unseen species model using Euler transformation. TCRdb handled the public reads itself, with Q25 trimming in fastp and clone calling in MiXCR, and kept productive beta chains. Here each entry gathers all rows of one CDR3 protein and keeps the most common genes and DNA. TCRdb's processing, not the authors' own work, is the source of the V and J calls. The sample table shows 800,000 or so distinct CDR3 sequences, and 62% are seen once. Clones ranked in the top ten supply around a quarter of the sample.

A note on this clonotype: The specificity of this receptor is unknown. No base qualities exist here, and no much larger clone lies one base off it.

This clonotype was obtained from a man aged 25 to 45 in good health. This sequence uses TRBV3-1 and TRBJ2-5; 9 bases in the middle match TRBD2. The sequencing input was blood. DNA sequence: TGTGCCAGCAGCCAAGTTTCGGCTAGCGGGGTGGAGAGGAGGACCCAGTACTTC. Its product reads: CASSQVSASGVERRTQYF.